This TCR beta chain emerged from a study of T cell responses to AZD1222 COVID-19 vaccine. Assay used: immunoSEQ multiplex PCR; TCRdb lists only in-frame clones, some missing. The repertoire consists of 95,000 to 100,000 clones, with about 89% occurring once and the leading ten covering roughly 10%. Trimming took off 5 bases at V and 1 base at J, with 14 bases between the two ends. The CDR3 runs 15 residues. The germline CDR1 and CDR2 sequences are SGHVS and FQNEAQ. On this clone itself: Its antigen is not identified.

Study results and limitations: Distributed over spike, vaccine-associated CD4 TCRs predominated at 160-218 and 743-854. Most donors were white British, females outnumbered males, and clonal diversity was possibly underestimated.

The chain recombines TRBV7-8 with TRBJ1-1; possible D gene TRBD1, 5 bases. This material consisted of peripheral blood, taken 28 days after the second AZD1222 dose. The receptor was isolated from an adult who received the AZD1222 COVID-19 vaccine. The CDR3 region is CASSPRTQGNTEAFF. For the CDR3, the DNA is TGTGCCAGCAGCCCGAGGACGCAGGGGAACACTGAAGCTTTCTTT.